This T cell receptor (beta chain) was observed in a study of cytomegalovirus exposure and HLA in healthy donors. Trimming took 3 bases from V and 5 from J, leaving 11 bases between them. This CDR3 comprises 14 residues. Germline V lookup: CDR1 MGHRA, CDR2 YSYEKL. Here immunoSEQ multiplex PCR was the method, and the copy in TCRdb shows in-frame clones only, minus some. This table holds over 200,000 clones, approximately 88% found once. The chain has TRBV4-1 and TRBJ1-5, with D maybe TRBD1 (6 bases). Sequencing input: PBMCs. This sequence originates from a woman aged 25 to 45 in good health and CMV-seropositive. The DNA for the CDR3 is TGCGCCAGCAGCCAGGGTTCAGGGGATCAGCCCCAGCATTTT. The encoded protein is CASSQGSGDQPQHF.